What follows are 8 T cell receptor beta chains derived from one specimen sequenced in a study of Ad26.COV2.S vaccination and SARS-CoV-2 variants (TCRdb year 2021). According to the study, the label for this sample's treatment or condition signals: some 20 received Ad26.COV2.S at low or high dose, single or two shots; 5 received placebo; per-sample allocation not given. Repertoires of vaccine and placebo recipients were sequenced from samples collected on day 63 after the first injection. The library was made by the immunoSEQ multiplex PCR assay. TCRdb stores this immuneACCESS table with in-frame sequences only. Part of the clones is absent; in the studies checked, under half of the shortfall reflects unresolved V genes, and no reason is known for the rest. This sample gives about 250,000 clones in total; 87% of them show up just once. About 3.1% of the sample rests with the top ten. This material consisted of peripheral blood, taken in a trial of Ad26.COV2.S vaccine versus placebo. Every receptor here comes from a person between 18 and 59 years old who received the Ad26.COV2.S COVID-19 vaccine or a placebo.

The sample holds one count of this clone. The J gene is TRBJ1-2, the V gene TRBV5-1; 7 bases line up with TRBD1. The trim removed 0 bases at V and 0 bases at J, leaving 2 bases unmatched. Germline CDR1 SGHRS, CDR2 YFSETQ. The CDR3 covers 15 residues. CDR3 loop: CASSLAGTANYGYTF. The CDR3 coding sequence is TGCGCCAGCAGCTTGGCCGGGACAGCTAACTATGGCTACACCTTC.

The gene calls are TRBV29-1 and TRBJ1-1, with a weak D call TRBD1 (6 bases). The germline V gene has CDR1 SQVTM and CDR2 ANQGSEA. The germline V and J ends were trimmed by 2 bases and 5 bases, with 18 bases remaining between them. CDR3 length: 15 residues. CDR3 nucleotide sequence: TGCAGCGTTGAAAACACAGGGAGGAAGGGGACTGAAGCTTTCTTT. Residues: CSVENTGRKGTEAFF.

The chain recombines TRBV7-8 with TRBJ1-1, with 7 nucleotides matching TRBD1. J lost 1 base, V lost 4 bases, and 3 bases had no gene match. CDR1 and CDR2 from the germline V gene are SGHVS and FQNEAQ. The CDR3 totals 14 residues. The CDR3 loop reads CASSYRDRNTEAFF. CDR3 in DNA: TGTGCCAGCAGCTACCGGGACAGGAACACTGAAGCTTTCTTT.

The chain links TRBV7-6 to TRBJ2-1; 8 nucleotides agree with TRBD2. This CDR3 contains 17 residues. Germline-derived CDR1 and CDR2 are SGHVS and FNYEAQ. V trimming: 1 base; J trimming: 0 bases; junction bases outside the gene matches: 5. For the CDR3, the DNA is TGTGCCAGCAGCTTAGTACTAGCGGACAGCTCCTACAATGAGCAGTTCTTC. Amino acid sequence: CASSLVLADSSYNEQFF.

The chain links TRBV28 to TRBJ1-1; D gene unclear. Trimming removed 3 bases at V and 3 bases at J, with 8 bases between. The CDR3 totals 13 residues. CDR1 and CDR2 from the germline V gene are MDHEN and SYDVKM. The chain's CDR3 is CASSFTMDTEAFF. The CDR3 nucleotides are TGTGCCAGCAGTTTCACGATGGACACTGAAGCTTTCTTT.

This clone was seen only once. This chain links TRBV25-1 with TRBJ1-2, with D possibly TRBD1 on 6 matching bases. Germline values: CDR1 MGHDK, CDR2 SYGVNS. The V end lost 4 bases, the J end lost 4 bases, and 10 bases lay between the germline ends. The CDR3 sequence is 13 residues long. CDR3 sequence (DNA): TGTGCCAGCAGTGTGCAGGGGAGCTATGGCTACACCTTC. It encodes CASSVQGSYGYTF.

This chain uses TRBV10-1 with TRBJ2-3, with D hard to call. Trimming left V 7 bases short and J 3 bases short, with 11 bases between. This CDR3 comprises 13 residues. Germline loops: CDR1 WNHNN, CDR2 SYGVQD (reference sequence). CDR3 loop: CASTAEPTDTQYF. In nucleotides, the CDR3 is TGCGCCAGCACGGCGGAACCTACAGATACGCAGTATTTT.

The chain has TRBV13 and TRBJ2-5; D is perhaps TRBD1 (6 bases). Germline CDR1 and CDR2: PRHDT and FYEKMQ (reference sequence). This CDR3 has 15 amino acids. V was shortened by 4 bases and J by 3 bases, with 15 bases between the two germline ends. The CDR3 sequence: CASSSMGRGKETQYF. The CDR3 region has the DNA TGTGCCAGCAGCTCCATGGGAAGGGGGAAAGAGACCCAGTACTTC. The complete variable domain, with remaining parts taken from reference TRBV13 and TRBJ2-5, reads AAGVIQSPRHLIKEKRETATLKCYPIPRHDTVYWYQQGPGQDPQFLISFYEKMQSDKGSIPDRFSAQQFSDYHSELNMSSLELGDSALYFCASSSMGRGKETQYFGPGTRLLVL.